This T cell receptor beta chain stems from a study of a mutant IDH1 vaccine in newly diagnosed glioma. Study summary: Receipt of radiotherapy, temozolomide, or both preceded the study, and most received both.

The V and J ends lost 6 bases and 14 bases respectively, with 23 bases between them. Germline CDR1 reads LNHDA; CDR2 reads SQIVND (reference sequence). CDR3 length: 15 amino acids. Whole-study findings and limits: Whatever changes occurred in top peripheral T cell clonotypes seemed unrelated to pseudoprogression.

Time point given: week 23, last vaccination. Every vaccination contained 300 ug of the mutant IDH1 20-mer peptide and was paired with topical imiquimod. Donor tumors were new WHO grade 3 or 4 IDH1-mutant, ATRX-lost astrocytomas. The table came from immunoSEQ multiplex PCR; TCRdb's copy has only in-frame clones and leaves some out. The data contain 82,000 or so clones, almost 85% of them singletons. On this clone: Its antigen is not identified.

The rearrangement links TRBV19 to TRBJ1-6, with D maybe TRBD1 (5 bases). The source of this sequence is a young man with glioma. Some clones in this sample may be carry-over from other donors' samples. The sequenced sample was PBMCs, obtained from a glioma patient whose treatment included an IDH1 peptide vaccine. CDR3 DNA sequence: TGTGCCAGTAGATTAATGGGGGGGTCCAATTTGGCCCTCCACTTT. It is translated as CASRLMGGSNLALHF.